This T cell receptor (beta chain) stems from a study of blood T cell repertoires in COVID-19. In the study overall: There were acute and convalescent COVID-19 samples, and they came from the United States, Italy and Spain. PBMCs, B-cell-depleted T cells, or T cells provided the cDNA or gDNA that made up the material.

The germline V gene encodes CDR1 MDHEN and CDR2 SYDVKM. Trimming cost V 5 bases and J 2 bases; bases outside gene matches: 6. The CDR3 is made up of 14 amino acids. Authors' analysis steps: Amplified reference gene primers provided the basis for estimating nucleated cell counts. Measured with immunoSEQ multiplex PCR; TCRdb has only the in-frame clones, and not every one. That table supplies the V and J calls and clone size; D and trimming were determined from the DNA. The repertoire has some 40,000 clones, around 80% of them found once; the top ten carry 30% to 40%. The clonotype comes from an elderly man with active or convalescent COVID-19. Sequencing input: peripheral blood. The J gene is TRBJ2-7, the V gene TRBV28, with 7 positions matching TRBD2. The CDR3 DNA sequence: TGTGCCAGCAGTCTAAGCGGGGCGACCTACGAGCAGTACTTC. It is translated as CASSLSGATYEQYF.